This T cell receptor (beta chain) was retrieved from a study of blood T cell repertoires in COVID-19. Overall study context: The United States, Italy and Spain were the sources of the acute and convalescent COVID-19 samples. Nucleic acid was either cDNA or gDNA, and it came from T cells, B-cell-depleted T cells, or PBMCs.

Participants came from about 24 US areas, aged roughly 18 to 89 years. This CDR3 spans 13 amino acids. V lost 6 bases and J lost 5, with 8 bases in between. CDR1 and CDR2 from the germline V gene are SGHTA and FQGTGA. Per the study methods: Reference gene primer amplification yielded estimated nucleated cell counts. Here immunoSEQ multiplex PCR was the method, and the copy in TCRdb shows in-frame clones only, minus some. V and J calls and clone size are as listed in that table; D and trimming were resolved from the DNA. The data show 300,000 to 400,000 clones, roughly 90% seen once. The sample consisted of PBMCs or T cells enriched from blood (not recorded which). The chain has TRBV7-3 and TRBJ2-6; no reliable D call. The TCR was taken from a man in his 60s who had recovered from COVID-19. The CDR3 DNA reads as TGTGCCAGCAGTTATCACAGGGCCAACGTCCTGACTTTC. It yields the protein CASSYHRANVLTF.